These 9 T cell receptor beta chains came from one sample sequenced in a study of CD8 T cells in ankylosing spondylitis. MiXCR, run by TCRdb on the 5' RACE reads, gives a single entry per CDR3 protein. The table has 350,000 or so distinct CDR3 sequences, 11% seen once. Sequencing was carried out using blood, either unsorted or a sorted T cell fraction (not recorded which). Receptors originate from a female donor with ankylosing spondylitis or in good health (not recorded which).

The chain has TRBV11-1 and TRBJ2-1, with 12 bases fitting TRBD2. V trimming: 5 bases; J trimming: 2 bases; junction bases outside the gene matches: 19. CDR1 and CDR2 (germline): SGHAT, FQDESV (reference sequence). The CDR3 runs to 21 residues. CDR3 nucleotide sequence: TGTGCCAGCAGCATATTACCGGGACTAGCGGGCTTAGGGAGAGCCTACAATGAGCAGTTCTTC. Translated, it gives CASSILPGLAGLGRAYNEQFF.

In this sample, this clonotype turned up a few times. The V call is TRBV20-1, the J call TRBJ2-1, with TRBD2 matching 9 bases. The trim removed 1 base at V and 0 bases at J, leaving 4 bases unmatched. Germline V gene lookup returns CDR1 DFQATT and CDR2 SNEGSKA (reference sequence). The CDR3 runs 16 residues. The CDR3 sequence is CSARVSGGRSYNEQFF. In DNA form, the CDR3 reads TGCAGTGCTAGAGTGAGCGGGGGGCGCTCCTACAATGAGCAGTTCTTC.

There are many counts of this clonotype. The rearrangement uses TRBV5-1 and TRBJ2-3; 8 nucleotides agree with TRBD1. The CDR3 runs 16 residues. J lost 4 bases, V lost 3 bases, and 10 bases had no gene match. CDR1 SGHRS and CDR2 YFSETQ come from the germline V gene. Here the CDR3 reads CASSWTQTGVADTQYF. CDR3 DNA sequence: TGCGCCAGCAGCTGGACCCAGACAGGGGTTGCAGATACGCAGTATTTT. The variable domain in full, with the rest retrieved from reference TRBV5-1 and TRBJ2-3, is KAGVTQTPRYLIKTRGQQVTLSCSPISGHRSVSWYQQTPGQGLQFLFEYFSETQRNKGNFPGRFSGRQFSNSRSEMNVSTLELGDSALYLCASSWTQTGVADTQYFGPGTRLTVL.

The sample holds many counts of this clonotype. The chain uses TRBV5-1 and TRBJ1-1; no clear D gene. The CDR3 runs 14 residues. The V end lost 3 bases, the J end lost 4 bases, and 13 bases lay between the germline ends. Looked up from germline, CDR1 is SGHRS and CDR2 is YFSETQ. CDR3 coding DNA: TGCGCCAGCAGCTCACAGAATGGCGGCACTGAAGCTTTCTTT. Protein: CASSSQNGGTEAFF.

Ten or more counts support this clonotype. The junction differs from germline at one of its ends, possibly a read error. CDR3 DNA sequence: TGTGCCACCAGGAGAGGGGGTAGAACTGAAGCTTTCTTT. This encodes CATRRGGRTEAFF. The chain couples TRBV15 to TRBJ1-1; tentatively, D is TRBD1 (6 bases). The CDR3 runs 13 residues. The V gene's germline CDR1 is LNHNV and CDR2 YYDKDF (reference sequence). Supplemented by reference TRBV15 and TRBJ1-1, the full variable domain reads DAMVIQNPRYQVTQFGKPVTLSCSQTLNHNVMYWYQQKSSQAPKLLFHYYDKDFNNEADTPDNFQSRRPNTSFCFLDIRSPGLGDTAMYLCATRRGGRTEAFFGQGTRLTVV.

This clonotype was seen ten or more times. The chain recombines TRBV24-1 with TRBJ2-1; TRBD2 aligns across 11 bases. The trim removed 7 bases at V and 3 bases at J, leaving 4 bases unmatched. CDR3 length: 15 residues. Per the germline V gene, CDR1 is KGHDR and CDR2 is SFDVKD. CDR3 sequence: CATRDTSGSYNEQFF. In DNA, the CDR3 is TGTGCCACCAGGGACACTAGCGGGAGCTACAATGAGCAGTTCTTC.

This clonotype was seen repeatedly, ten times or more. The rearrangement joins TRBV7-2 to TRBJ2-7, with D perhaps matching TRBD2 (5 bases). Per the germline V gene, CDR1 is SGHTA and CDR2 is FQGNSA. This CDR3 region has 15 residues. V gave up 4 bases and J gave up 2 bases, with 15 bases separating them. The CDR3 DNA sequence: TGTGCCAGCAGCTCACTCGGGGATAGTCCCTACGAGCAGTACTTC. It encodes CASSSLGDSPYEQYF.

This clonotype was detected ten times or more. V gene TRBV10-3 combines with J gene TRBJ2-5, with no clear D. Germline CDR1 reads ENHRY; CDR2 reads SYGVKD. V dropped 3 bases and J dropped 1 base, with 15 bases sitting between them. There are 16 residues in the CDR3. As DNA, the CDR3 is TGTGCCATCAGTGACGCGGCAGGAGCAAGCCAAGAGACCCAGTACTTC. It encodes CAISDAAGASQETQYF.

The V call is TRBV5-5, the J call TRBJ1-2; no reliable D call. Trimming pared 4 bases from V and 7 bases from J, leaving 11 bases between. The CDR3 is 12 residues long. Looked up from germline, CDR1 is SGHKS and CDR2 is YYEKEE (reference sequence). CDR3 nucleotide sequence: TGTGCCAGCAGCCGGGTTAGGCTTGGCTACACCTTC. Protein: CASSRVRLGYTF.